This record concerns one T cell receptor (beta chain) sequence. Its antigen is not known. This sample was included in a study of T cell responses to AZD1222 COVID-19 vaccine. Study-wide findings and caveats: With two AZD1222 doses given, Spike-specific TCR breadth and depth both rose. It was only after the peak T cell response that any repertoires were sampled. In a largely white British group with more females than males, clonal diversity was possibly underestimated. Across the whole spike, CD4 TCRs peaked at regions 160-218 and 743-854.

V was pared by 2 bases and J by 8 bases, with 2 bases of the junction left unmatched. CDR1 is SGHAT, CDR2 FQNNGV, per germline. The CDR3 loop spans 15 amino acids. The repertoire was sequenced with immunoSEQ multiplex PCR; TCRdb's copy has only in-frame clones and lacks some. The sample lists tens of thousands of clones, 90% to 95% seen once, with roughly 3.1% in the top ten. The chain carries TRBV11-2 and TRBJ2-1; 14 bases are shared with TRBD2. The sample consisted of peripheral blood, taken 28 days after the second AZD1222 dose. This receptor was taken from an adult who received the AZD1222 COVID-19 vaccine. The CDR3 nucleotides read TGTGCCAGCAGCTTAATGGGACTAGCGGGGGATGAGCAGTTCTTC. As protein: CASSLMGLAGDEQFF.